This record concerns one TCR beta chain sequence. What it binds is not known. The sample originates from a study of cytomegalovirus exposure and HLA in healthy donors. Study-wide findings and caveats: Researchers reportedly found TCR beta sequences accurately predicted most subjects' HLA-A and HLA-B alleles. A later analysis, which compared TCR beta chains of equal frequency, found the HLA-associated ones more clonally expanded. In a later analysis, a missense DCLRE1C variant was linked to TCR beta V- and J-gene trimming. In an earlier analysis, in approximately 570 donors, most V segments appeared productive either ~90% or ~30% of the time.

Primers for the PCR totalled 60 Vbeta and 13 Jbeta. Profiled with immunoSEQ multiplex PCR; TCRdb holds only in-frame clones, not every one. The sample lists about 140,000 clones; nearly 80% were seen once. This CDR3 has 16 amino acids. With V trimmed by 1 base and J by 10 bases, 13 bases remained unmatched. Germline V lookup: CDR1 SEHNR, CDR2 FQNEAQ (reference sequence). The sample comprised PBMCs. The sequence derives from a young woman in good health and CMV-seronegative. This chain links TRBV7-9 with TRBJ1-1, with TRBD1 matching over 9 bases. CDR3 sequence: CASSLDPGQGHLRAFF. The CDR3 DNA follows: TGTGCCAGCAGCTTAGACCCGGGACAGGGTCACCTCAGAGCTTTCTTT.